This is a list of T cell receptor beta chains from one sample in a study of T-cell memory formation after mild COVID-19. TCRdb processed the 5' RACE reads anew with MiXCR; each CDR3 protein has one entry. The sample lists about 150,000 distinct CDR3 sequences; over 10% were seen once. Sequencing used PBMCs or a T cell subset sorted from them (not recorded which). The receptors come from a man aged 18-30 years who had mild COVID-19 (a few samples of this study predate the infection). Cell type and time point are not known. CDR3s include the opening cysteine and the closing phenylalanine or tryptophan. The D gene is left open where the match is weak. Not every row has a clone size; where given, it reads once, few, many or a size class.

D	J	V	length	size	DNA	CDR3
TRBD2	TRBJ2-3	TRBV27	18	-	TGTGCCAGCAGTTTATCCCGGCGGGGGGGCCTCCGCACAGATACGCAGTATTTT	CASSLSRRGGLRTDTQYF
-	TRBJ1-5	TRBV7-9	14	few	TGTGCCAGCAGCTTAGATCAGGGAAATCAGCCCCAGCATTTT	CASSLDQGNQPQHF
-	TRBJ1-1	TRBV5-1	13	-	TGCGCCAGCAGCTTGGGGCCAGCCGCTGAAGCTTTCTTT	CASSLGPAAEAFF
TRBD1	TRBJ2-2	TRBV20-1	15	-	TGCAGTGCCCGGGGACAGGGAACCTTTCAGCGGGAGCTGTTTTTT	CSARGQGTFQRELFF
-	TRBJ2-7	TRBV20-1	12	few	TGCAGTGCTAGTATTAACCGGGGAGCGCAGTACTTC	CSASINRGAQYF
TRBD1	TRBJ1-2	TRBV24-1	14	-	TGTGCCACCAGTGACCTGACAGGGGGTGACGGCTACACCTTC	CATSDLTGGDGYTF
-	TRBJ2-1	TRBV5-1	12	-	TGCGCCAGCAGCTTGGTTGCGGCTGAGCAGTTCTTC	CASSLVAAEQFF
-	TRBJ1-4	TRBV11-2	13	few	TGTGCCAGCAGCCTCCATCCCGGGTCCCCAAGGTTTTTT	CASSLHPGSPRFF
TRBD1	TRBJ2-3	TRBV20-1	14	-	TGCAGTGCCCCGGACAGGTCAAGCACAGATACGCAGTATTTT	CSAPDRSSTDTQYF
TRBD2	TRBJ2-5	TRBV6-5	20	-	TGTGCCAGCACTCGCTTCGCCTGGAGGACTAGCGGGGCCTTAATAGAGACCCAGTACTTC	CASTRFAWRTSGALIETQYF
-	TRBJ2-3	TRBV11-2	11	many	TGTGCCAGCAGCTTAGGTAGAAGGTTGTATTTT	CASSLGRRLYF